Below are 5 T cell receptor beta chains sequenced from a single sample in a study. TCRdb analysed the 5' RACE reads with MiXCR anew, one entry per CDR3 protein. The top ten hold 2% to 2.5% of the sample, which has tens of thousands of distinct CDR3 sequences, approximately 17% seen once. The sample consisted of naive CD4+ T cells sorted from blood. The subset denotes: naive CD4+ T cells, CD4+CD45RA+CD25-. The receptors shown here come from a female donor with breast cancer.

This chain links TRBV7-2 with TRBJ2-5; D may correspond to TRBD1 or TRBD2 (5 bases each). Trimming stripped 5 bases from V and 7 bases from J, with 23 bases between. Per the germline V gene, CDR1 is SGHTA and CDR2 is FQGNSA. This CDR3 is 16 amino acids long. CDR3 region: CASSPLPRGGSGTQYF. CDR3 DNA sequence: TGTGCCAGCAGCCCCCTCCCGAGGGGCGGATCTGGGACCCAGTACTTC.

This clonotype occurred a few times. V usage is TRBV5-1 and J usage is TRBJ1-3; 7 bases match TRBD1. V lost 5 bases to trimming and J lost 0 bases; unmatched junction nucleotides: 5. The CDR3 loop spans 15 amino acids. Germline values: CDR1 SGHRS, CDR2 YFSETQ. CDR3 in DNA: TGCGCCAGCAGGACAGGGCTTCTCTCTGGAAACACCATATATTTT. It codes for CASRTGLLSGNTIYF.

The sample holds a few counts of this clonotype. The rearrangement joins TRBV12-3 or TRBV12-4 to TRBJ2-3; D possibly corresponds to TRBD2 (6 bases). Trimming took 6 bases from V and 2 from J, leaving 9 bases between them. This CDR3 has 13 amino acids. The CDR3 here is CASSGGTTDTQYF. Here the CDR3 DNA reads TGTGCCAGCAGCGGAGGGACCACAGATACGCAGTATTTT.

The DNA of the CDR3 is TGTGCCAGCAGCTCGCAGGGATCTGGAAACACCATATATTTT. Protein product: CASSSQGSGNTIYF. V gene TRBV13 combines with J gene TRBJ1-3; tentatively, D is TRBD1 (5 bases). This CDR3 comprises 14 residues. With 4 bases removed from V and 1 base from J, the gap between germline ends came to 8 bases. CDR1 and CDR2 (germline): PRHDT, FYEKMQ (reference sequence).

As for this clonotype: This clone may be a read error of a much larger clone one base away. The CDR3 ends on some other residue instead of the conserved phenylalanine or tryptophan, so this is likely a read error. The V gene is TRBV5-1, the J gene TRBJ2-1; D gene uncertain. The CDR3 sequence is 14 residues long. Germline values: CDR1 SGHRS, CDR2 YFSETQ. The V end was cut by 1 base, the J end by 3 bases, with 8 bases between. DNA for the CDR3: TGCGCCAGCAGCTTGACCACAGTCTACAATGAGCAGTTCCTC. As protein: CASSLTTVYNEQFL.